These 18 T cell receptor beta chains originate from one sample sequenced in a study of CD8 T cells in ankylosing spondylitis. TCRdb reanalysed the 5' RACE reads using MiXCR and keeps one entry per CDR3 protein. The data hold 250,000 or so distinct CDR3 sequences, with roughly a quarter observed a single time. The specimen was blood, either unsorted or a sorted T cell fraction (not recorded which). The receptors were sampled from a male donor with ankylosing spondylitis or in good health (not recorded which).

This chain joins TRBV10-3 and TRBJ1-2, with 10 bases aligning to TRBD1. The CDR3 consists of 15 residues. Germline V CDR1 and CDR2: ENHRY, SYGVKD. Trimming took 2 bases from V and 6 from J; bases not matched to a gene: 6. CDR3 loop: CAISERGTGVNGYTF. The CDR3 DNA reads TGTGCCATCAGTGAGCGAGGGACAGGGGTAAATGGCTACACCTTC.

This clonotype was counted at least ten times. This sequence joins TRBV9 and TRBJ2-2; D may be TRBD1 or TRBD2 (6 bases each). CDR1 and CDR2 (germline): SGDLS, YYNGEE. Deletions cut 4 bases from V and 4 bases from J, with 14 bases between. The CDR3 runs to 15 residues. The CDR3 loop is CASSFTGRSTGELFF. CDR3 sequence (DNA): TGTGCCAGCAGCTTCACAGGGAGGAGCACCGGGGAGCTGTTTTTT.

This clonotype was observed a few times. The chain carries TRBV20-1 and TRBJ2-5; D may correspond to TRBD1 or TRBD2 (6 bases each). CDR1 and CDR2 (germline): DFQATT, SNEGSKA (reference sequence). The V and J ends lost 0 bases and 2 bases respectively, with 13 bases between them. The CDR3 is made up of 15 amino acids. CDR3 sequence reads: CSAREFGGYQETQYF. For the CDR3, the DNA is TGCAGTGCTAGAGAGTTCGGGGGCTATCAAGAGACCCAGTACTTC.

This clonotype turned up a few times. This chain uses TRBV12-3 or TRBV12-4 with TRBJ1-5, with a tentative D call TRBD1 (6 bases). Trimming took 5 bases from V and 6 from J, leaving 17 bases between them. There are 15 residues in the CDR3. The chain's CDR3 is CASSPQGIGGQPQHF. The DNA for the CDR3 is TGTGCCAGCAGTCCTCAGGGGATTGGGGGTCAGCCCCAGCATTTT.

This clonotype was detected many times. The V call is TRBV29-1, the J call TRBJ1-1; D perhaps matches TRBD1 (5 bases). This CDR3 has 13 residues. Looked up from germline, CDR1 is SQVTM and CDR2 is ANQGSEA. Trimming removed 6 bases from V and 0 bases from J, with 11 bases in between. CDR3 loop: CSVRGVVNTEAFF. CDR3 nucleotides: TGCAGCGTCCGGGGGGTAGTGAACACTGAAGCTTTCTTT.

V gene TRBV12-3 or TRBV12-4 combines with J gene TRBJ1-1; unclear D gene. The CDR3 has 13 amino acids. Trimming shortened V by 7 bases and J by 8 bases, and 17 bases separated the two germline ends. This CDR3 reads CASTASASGEAFF. The CDR3 DNA follows: TGTGCCAGCACTGCGTCCGCCTCGGGGGAAGCTTTCTTT.

The gene calls are TRBV5-1 and TRBJ2-7; D gene unclear. V lost 3 bases and J lost 2, with 12 bases in between. Germline V lookup: CDR1 SGHRS, CDR2 YFSETQ. This CDR3 spans 14 amino acids. For the CDR3, the DNA is TGCGCCAGCAGCTCGGCCCCAGGCGCCTACGAGCAGTACTTC. Translating gives CASSSAPGAYEQYF.

This clonotype was seen only a few times. The chain uses TRBV12-3 or TRBV12-4 and TRBJ2-1; D might be TRBD1 (5 bases). The CDR3 consists of 14 residues. V was pared by 8 bases and J by 8 bases, with 19 bases between. Written as DNA, the CDR3 is TGTGCCAGCTCCGGGCAGGGTGTGGTCGATGAGCAGTTCTTC. Its translation: CASSGQGVVDEQFF.

V is TRBV28 and J is TRBJ1-6; D might be TRBD1 (5 bases). Trimming removed 7 bases from V and 13 bases from J, with 14 bases in between. Germline values: CDR1 MDHEN, CDR2 SYDVKM. This CDR3 spans 12 amino acids. This chain's CDR3 is CASTRSGVPLHF. The CDR3 coding sequence is TGTGCCAGCACCCGCTCGGGGGTTCCCCTCCACTTT.

The CDR3 sequence: CASRGQANYGYTF. In nucleotides, the CDR3 is TGTGCCAGCAGAGGACAGGCCAACTATGGCTACACCTTC. This chain links TRBV6-1 with TRBJ1-2; 7 bases align to TRBD1. This CDR3 comprises 13 residues. V lost 6 bases and J lost 2; bases outside the gene matches: 3. CDR1 is MNHNS and CDR2 is SASEGT in the germline V gene.

This clonotype was counted between two and nine times. The V call is TRBV12-3 or TRBV12-4, the J call TRBJ2-5, with unresolved D. Trimming shortened V by 7 bases and J by 1 base, and 10 bases separated the two germline ends. The CDR3 extends over 13 amino acids. The CDR3 region is CASKAGIQETQYF. In nucleotides, the CDR3 is TGTGCCAGCAAGGCCGGCATCCAAGAGACCCAGTACTTC.

The CDR3 region has the DNA TGCAGCGTTGATCCGTCTAGCGGGGGCTACGAGCAGTACTTC. Amino acid sequence: CSVDPSSGGYEQYF. The chain carries TRBV29-1 and TRBJ2-7, with 10 bases aligning to TRBD2. V trimming: 3 bases; J trimming: 3 bases; junction bases outside the gene matches: 5. The CDR3 has 14 residues. Germline-derived CDR1 and CDR2 are SQVTM and ANQGSEA.

This clonotype was detected many times. This sequence joins TRBV5-1 and TRBJ1-2; 8 bases align to TRBD1. This CDR3 has 14 residues. V shed 3 bases and J 4 bases; nucleotides not matched to a gene: 5. Germline V lookup: CDR1 SGHRS, CDR2 YFSETQ. CDR3 nucleotides: TGCGCCAGCAGCTGGGGACAGGCGAGCTATGGCTACACCTTC. It codes for CASSWGQASYGYTF.

This clonotype was seen many times. Mismatch with germline at one junction end may stem from a read error. The genes are TRBV20-1 and TRBJ1-2; D is perhaps TRBD1 (5 bases). This CDR3 is built from 13 residues. Looked up from germline, CDR1 is DFQATT and CDR2 is SNEGSKA (reference sequence). CDR3 in DNA: TGCAGTGCGAGAGCGGGGCCAGGGCAAGGCTACACCTTC. Encoded protein: CSARAGPGQGYTF.

This clonotype was detected a few times. V is TRBV29-1 and J is TRBJ1-4, with 8 bases that match TRBD1. The V segment lost 7 bases and the J segment 0 bases; nucleotides outside the gene matches: 1. CDR3 length equals 13 residues. Germline lookup yields CDR1 SQVTM and CDR2 ANQGSEA. This chain's CDR3 is CSGGQATNEKLFF. DNA of the CDR3: TGCAGCGGGGGACAGGCAACTAATGAAAAACTGTTTTTT.

The DNA of the CDR3 is TGTGCCAGCAGTCAGGACAGGTCACAAGAGACCCAGTACTTC. Encoded protein: CASSQDRSQETQYF. This rearrangement joins TRBV6-1 to TRBJ2-5; 7 positions agree with TRBD1. The CDR3 covers 14 residues. Germline CDR1 is MNHNS and CDR2 is SASEGT. V lost 5 bases to trimming and J lost 2 bases; unmatched junction nucleotides: 5.

V and J are TRBV28 and TRBJ2-7; no definite D call. Germline V gene lookup returns CDR1 MDHEN and CDR2 SYDVKM. The CDR3 covers 11 residues. V dropped 5 bases and J dropped 7 bases, with 9 bases sitting between them. In DNA form, the CDR3 reads TGTGCCAGCAGTCCCGCCCGAGAGCAGTACTTC. Its protein is CASSPAREQYF. Looking up the rest from reference TRBV28 and TRBJ2-7 gives the full variable domain: DVKVTQSSRYLVKRTGEKVFLECVQDMDHENMFWYRQDPGLGLRLIYFSYDVKMKEKGDIPEGYSVSREKKERFSLILESASTNQTSMYLCASSPAREQYFGPGTRLTVT.

There are a few counts of this clonotype. This chain links TRBV7-2 with TRBJ2-3, with D possibly TRBD1 on 5 matching bases. The length of the CDR3 is 14 residues. Germline CDR1 is SGHTA and CDR2 is FQGNSA. V dropped 0 bases and J dropped 6 bases, with 10 bases sitting between them. This CDR3 is CASSLAGLGDTQYF. The CDR3 DNA is TGTGCCAGCAGCTTAGCGGGGCTGGGGGATACGCAGTATTTT.